A selection of T cell receptor beta chains follows, all from one sample in a study of T cells in Graves' hyperthyroidism and ophthalmopathy. TCRdb used MiXCR to reprocess the multiplex PCR reads, holding one entry per CDR3 protein. The table records hundreds of thousands of distinct CDR3 sequences, more than 11% of them present only once. The sample was blood. The receptors shown here come from a woman aged 30 to 39 with Graves' hyperthyroidism. The CDR3 runs from the conserved cysteine through the conserved F or W. Each record gives: V gene, J gene, D gene, clone size, CDR3 protein, CDR3 DNA. D genes are given only for firm matches. A row's size may be missing; if present it is once, few, many or a size class.

TRBV20-1	TRBJ2-7	TRBD2	.	CSARDERAGTSFEQYF	TGCAGTGCTAGAGACGAGAGAGCCGGGACTAGCTTCGAGCAGTACTTC
TRBV7-8	TRBJ2-3	.	few	CASRWAAGGRTDTQYF	TGTGCCAGCAGATGGGCAGCAGGGGGGAGAACAGATACGCAGTATTTT
TRBV10-3	TRBJ1-1	.	many	CAISDQLHTEAFF	TGTGCCATCAGCGATCAGTTGCACACTGAAGCTTTCTTT
TRBV4-1	TRBJ2-3	TRBD2	.	CASSPRTSGGLDFDTQYF	TGCGCCAGCAGCCCGAGGACTAGCGGGGGCCTAGATTTTGATACGCAGTATTTT
TRBV20-1	TRBJ2-5	.	many	CSVKRETQYF	TGCAGTGTGAAGCGAGAGACCCAGTACTTC
TRBV11-2	TRBJ1-5	.	many	CASSQTASPIQPQHF	TGTGCCAGCAGCCAGACAGCATCCCCAATTCAGCCCCAGCATTTT
TRBV28	TRBJ2-1	.	.	CATYGTGSYNEQFF	TGTGCCACCTACGGTACTGGTTCCTACAATGAGCAGTTCTTC
TRBV11-2	TRBJ2-2	.	many	CASSLNQYRVAGELFF	TGTGCCAGCAGCTTAAACCAGTACAGGGTGGCCGGGGAGCTGTTTTTT
TRBV19	TRBJ1-4	.	many	CASSGWRGYNEKLFF	TGTGCCAGTAGTGGATGGAGGGGCTATAATGAAAAACTGTTTTTT
TRBV6-1	TRBJ2-1	TRBD2	few	CASSLTGTKEQFF	TGTGCCAGCAGCCTAACTGGGACTAAGGAGCAGTTCTTC
TRBV30	TRBJ2-5	TRBD1	many	CAWSQAAGGLQETQYF	TGTGCCTGGAGTCAGGCGGCAGGGGGATTACAAGAGACCCAGTACTTC
TRBV7-8	TRBJ2-1	.	many	CASSLDGPLDEQFF	TGTGCCAGCAGCTTAGACGGTCCTCTCGATGAGCAGTTCTTC
TRBV7-6	TRBJ2-3	.	many	CASSTGPFADTQYF	TGTGCCAGCAGCACGGGTCCTTTTGCAGATACGCAGTATTTT
TRBV27	TRBJ2-1	TRBD2	many	CASSVMGGRGSGEQFF	TGTGCCAGCTCGGTGATGGGCGGGAGAGGCTCAGGTGAGCAGTTCTTC
TRBV7-7	TRBJ2-2	.	.	CASSLTRAGPGELFF	TGTGCTAGCAGCTTGACTCGCGCAGGGCCCGGGGAGCTGTTTTTT
TRBV11-2	TRBJ1-2	.	many	CASSQVRSSGDGYTF	TGTGCCAGCAGCCAAGTCAGGAGTTCTGGGGACGGCTACACCTTC
TRBV25-1	TRBJ2-7	TRBD1	.	CASSPTGTGIHEQYF	TGTGCCAGCAGCCCGACCGGGACAGGGATCCACGAGCAGTACTTC
TRBV7-8	TRBJ1-3	.	.	CASSLYGLGNTIYF	TGTGCCAGCAGCTTATATGGGCTCGGAAACACCATATATTTT
TRBV4-1	TRBJ2-4	.	.	CASSQERGRDIQYF	TGCGCCAGCAGCCAGGAGAGGGGGAGGGACATTCAGTACTTC
TRBV7-9	TRBJ1-1	.	.	CASSLYAGVEAFF	TGTGCCAGCAGCTTATACGCGGGGGTTGAAGCTTTCTTT
TRBV19	TRBJ1-1	.	.	CASTRPNTEAFF	TGTGCCAGTACCCGGCCGAACACTGAAGCTTTCTTT
TRBV28	TRBJ2-1	TRBD1	many	CASSQGQGEFF	TGTGCCAGCAGCCAGGGACAGGGAGAGTTCTTC
TRBV10-3	TRBJ2-5	TRBD2	many	CAINPSGRAETQYF	TGTGCCATCAATCCTAGCGGGAGGGCCGAGACCCAGTACTTC
TRBV2	TRBJ1-4	TRBD1	many	CASRATGDNEKLFF	TGTGCCAGCAGAGCGACAGGGGATAATGAAAAACTGTTTTTT
TRBV9	TRBJ2-2	TRBD2	few	CASSVSPTSGSLLRDTGELFF	TGTGCCAGCAGCGTATCCCCCACTAGCGGGAGTTTATTGAGGGACACCGGGGAGCTGTTTTTT
TRBV20-1	TRBJ2-5	.	.	CSASLRETQYF	TGCAGTGCTTCCCTCCGAGAGACCCAGTACTTC
TRBV3-1	TRBJ2-2	.	once	CASSQAYTGELFF	TGTGCCAGCAGCCAAGCGTACACCGGGGAGCTGTTTTTT
TRBV20-1	TRBJ2-3	TRBD2	many	CSAESASGTDTQYF	TGCAGCGCAGAAAGCGCTAGCGGGACAGATACGCAGTATTTT
TRBV30	TRBJ1-3	.	.	CAWSVGSAGNTIYF	TGTGCCTGGAGTGTGGGGAGCGCTGGAAACACCATATATTTT
TRBV20-1	TRBJ2-1	TRBD2	few	CSARPNSGRRIGRQFF	TGCAGTGCCAGACCCAATAGCGGGAGGAGGATAGGTCGGCAGTTCTTC
TRBV2	TRBJ1-5	.	many	CASSHGGQNQPQHF	TGTGCCAGCAGTCATGGGGGGCAGAATCAGCCCCAGCATTTT
TRBV12-3/TRBV12-4	TRBJ1-5	TRBD1	many	CASSRTGRSQPQHF	TGTGCCAGCAGTAGGACAGGCCGATCCCAGCCCCAGCATTTT
TRBV25-1	TRBJ1-5	.	.	CASSARWGQPQHF	TGTGCCAGCAGTGCCAGGTGGGGTCAGCCCCAGCATTTT
TRBV6-1	TRBJ1-1	.	many	CASSPGTGTEAFF	TGTGCCAGCAGTCCCGGGACGGGCACTGAAGCTTTCTTT
TRBV18	TRBJ2-5	.	few	CASSSTWSEETQYF	TGTGCCAGCTCGTCGACCTGGTCAGAAGAGACCCAGTACTTC
TRBV20-1	TRBJ2-1	.	.	CSAKRALSYNEQFF	TGCAGTGCTAAGAGGGCCCTCTCCTACAATGAGCAGTTCTTC
TRBV7-2	TRBJ2-1	.	many	CASSPGRGKAYNEQFF	TGTGCCAGCAGCCCGGGGAGGGGGAAAGCCTACAATGAGCAGTTCTTC
TRBV7-8	TRBJ2-3	TRBD2	few	CASSLVPSGSTDTQYF	TGTGCCAGCAGCTTAGTACCTAGCGGGAGTACAGATACGCAGTATTTT
TRBV6-1	TRBJ1-6	TRBD1	.	CAISRTGLNSPLHF	TGTGCCATCTCCCGGACAGGGTTAAATTCACCCCTCCACTTT
TRBV5-6	TRBJ2-5	.	many	CASSFKLQETQYF	TGTGCCAGCAGCTTTAAGCTGCAAGAGACCCAGTACTTC
TRBV7-9	TRBJ2-3	.	many	CASSLSRTSTDTQYF	TGTGCCAGCAGCTTGAGCAGAACTAGCACAGATACGCAGTATTTT
TRBV4-2	TRBJ2-2	.	.	CASSQGTLNTGELFF	TGTGCCAGCAGCCAAGGGACCTTGAACACCGGGGAGCTGTTTTTT
TRBV19	TRBJ2-2	.	once	CASGAGELFF	TGTGCCAGTGGGGCCGGGGAGCTGTTTTTT
TRBV12-3/TRBV12-4	TRBJ1-2	TRBD1	many	CASTWDRSYGYTF	TGTGCCAGCACCTGGGACAGGAGTTATGGCTACACCTTC
TRBV6-2/TRBV6-3	TRBJ2-5	.	many	CASSYSTGAETQYF	TGTGCCAGCAGTTACTCCACTGGTGCGGAGACCCAGTACTTC